The 6 T cell receptor beta chains below come from one sample, sequenced in a study of T cell changes during pregnancy in multiple sclerosis. Only in-frame clones appear in the TCRdb table, and some are missing; sequencing was by immunoSEQ multiplex PCR. The sample gives approximately 97,000 clones, around 91% of which show up once; approximately 1.6% is in the top ten. The specimen comprised peripheral blood, sampled after pregnancy. These TCRs come from a female donor in good health, enrolled as a control in a pregnancy study.

In this sample, this clone turned up once. The chain joins TRBV10-3 to TRBJ2-2; perhaps TRBD2 as D (5 bases). The CDR3 covers 15 residues. Germline values: CDR1 ENHRY, CDR2 SYGVKD. V lost 3 bases and J 1 base, leaving 9 bases between the germline ends. DNA for the CDR3: TGTGCCATCAGTGAATGGGCGGGGAACACCGGGGAGCTGTTTTTT. This gives the protein CAISEWAGNTGELFF.

The chain combines TRBV7-2 with TRBJ1-2; 8 bases line up with TRBD1. Germline V lookup: CDR1 SGHTA, CDR2 FQGNSA. This CDR3 is built from 14 residues. J gave up 2 bases and V 4 bases, and 3 bases lay outside the gene matches. CDR3 in DNA: TGTGCCAGCAGCTCCCACAGGGGGAACTATGGCTACACCTTC. Translated, it gives CASSSHRGNYGYTF.

This chain links TRBV4-2 with TRBJ2-2, with 8 bases aligning to TRBD2. V was clipped by 0 bases and J by 3 bases; unmatched bases: 9. The CDR3 is 18 amino acids. Germline V lookup: CDR1 LGHNA, CDR2 YNFKEQ. The CDR3 DNA reads TGTGCCAGCAGCCAAGAGGCAGCGGGGGCCCTAGACACCGGGGAGCTGTTTTTT. It yields the protein CASSQEAAGALDTGELFF.

The rearrangement links TRBV28 to TRBJ1-2; 10 nucleotides agree with TRBD1. The J segment lost 6 bases and the V segment lost 5 bases, leaving 9 bases of the junction unmatched. Per germline, CDR1 MDHEN and CDR2 SYDVKM. The length of the CDR3 is 15 residues. Here the CDR3 DNA reads TGTGCCAGCAGTCGTCCCGGGACAGGGGCGGATGGCTACACCTTC. It specifies CASSRPGTGADGYTF.

The chain links TRBV7-8 to TRBJ1-5; the D gene is possibly TRBD1 (6 bases). V was cut by 5 bases and J by 1 base, with 15 bases left in between. The CDR3 has 16 amino acids. Germline values: CDR1 SGHVS, CDR2 FQNEAQ. The CDR3 sequence: CASSRRQQGSNQPQHF. CDR3 DNA: TGTGCCAGCAGCCGAAGACAGCAGGGGAGCAATCAGCCCCAGCATTTT.

The V call is TRBV28, the J call TRBJ2-7; D possibly corresponds to TRBD2 (5 bases). This CDR3 is built from 14 residues. Germline loops: CDR1 MDHEN, CDR2 SYDVKM. V lost 5 bases to trimming and J lost 3 bases, with 14 bases between them. The CDR3 is CASSPGSTLYEQYF. For the CDR3, the DNA is TGTGCCAGCAGTCCTGGGAGCACACTCTACGAGCAGTACTTC.